These 21 T cell receptor beta chains originate from one sample sequenced in a study of T cell clonality in common variable immunodeficiency. Study outcomes and limitations: In common variable immunodeficiency, TCR beta chains reportedly carried fewer deletions and N-nucleotide insertions.

Their antigen targets remain unknown. The data were produced by immunoSEQ multiplex PCR, yet TCRdb's version contains in-frame clones alone and is incomplete. The table records tens of thousands of clones without singletons, the ten largest covering approximately 3.9%. The sample consisted of peripheral blood mononuclear cells. The receptors here all came from a human donor with common variable immunodeficiency.

This clone was detected a few times. The DNA ends 3 residues before the CDR3 does, and the rest of the CDR3 is filled in from the germline J gene. The V gene is TRBV7-7, the J gene TRBJ2-1, with D hard to call. CDR1 and CDR2 (germline): SSHAT, FNYEAQ (reference sequence). This CDR3 comprises 13 residues. V shed 1 base and J shed 8 bases, with 9 bases lying between them. Here the CDR3 reads CASSLGAFDEQFF. Incomplete CDR3 DNA: TGTGCCAGCAGCTTAGGAGCGTTCGATGAG.

In its sample, this clone was seen many times. Read sequence stops 3 residues before the CDR3 end, and the germline J gene provides the missing end. Other nucleotide sequences from this sample produce the same CDR3. The rearrangement joins TRBV2 to TRBJ1-5, with a tentative D call TRBD1 (6 bases). There are 13 residues in the CDR3. The ends were cut back, 6 bases at V and 9 bases at J, with 15 bases in the middle. Per the germline V gene, CDR1 is SNHLY and CDR2 is FYNNEI. CDR3 residues: CASRWGLLRPQHF. The sequenced part of the CDR3 DNA is TGTGCCAGCAGGTGGGGGCTTCTTAGGCCC. The full variable domain, with the rest looked up from reference TRBV2 and TRBJ1-5, is EPEVTQTPSHQVTQMGQEVILRCVPISNHLYFYWYRQILGQKVEFLVSFYNNEISEKSEIFDDQFSVERPDGSNFTLKIRSTKLEDSAMYFCASRWGLLRPQHFGDGTRLSIL.

Ten or more counts support this clone. Sequencing ends 3 residues short of the CDR3 end; the germline J gene provides the rest. The rearrangement joins TRBV29-1 to TRBJ2-5, with 7 positions matching TRBD1. CDR1 and CDR2 (germline): SQVTM, ANQGSEA. V trimming: 0 bases; J trimming: 4 bases; junction bases outside the gene matches: 14. The CDR3 runs 17 residues. CDR3 sequence: CSVEDHPPGQWGETQYF. Partial CDR3 DNA: TGCAGCGTTGAAGATCACCCTCCGGGACAGTGGGGAGAGACC.

In its sample, this clone was seen many times. The read terminates 3 residues ahead of where the CDR3 ends, so the germline J gene completes it. The genes are TRBV20-1 and TRBJ2-2; the D gene is possibly TRBD2 (6 bases). CDR1 and CDR2 from the germline V gene are DFQATT and SNEGSKA (reference sequence). The V gene lost 6 bases and the J gene lost 3 bases, with 14 bases spanning the gap. CDR3 length: 14 residues. The sequenced CDR3 bases are TGCAGTGCAAACGGAGGGCAGCACACCGGGGAG. As protein: CSANGGQHTGE. The full CDR3 reads CSANGGQHTGELFF.

This clone has a handful of counts. The CDR3 is CASSPMQEGATGYGYTF. The CDR3 DNA, read in part, is TGTGCCAGCTCACCAATGCAGGAAGGGGCGACGGGATATGGC. V gene TRBV18 combines with J gene TRBJ1-2; D might be TRBD1 (5 bases). The sequenced fragment ends 3 residues before the CDR3 boundary, so the rest is inferred from the germline J gene. V was trimmed by 2 bases and J by 5 bases, leaving 21 bases between them. Germline V gives CDR1 KGHSH, CDR2 LQKENI. The CDR3 is 17 amino acids.

This clone was observed a few times. The read ends 3 residues shy of where the CDR3 ends; the end is completed using the germline J gene. The rearrangement links TRBV18 to TRBJ1-4, with 9 bases aligning to TRBD1. Losses at the gene ends were 9 bases for V and 5 bases for J; bases not matched to a gene: 4. Germline-derived CDR1 and CDR2 are KGHSH and LQKENI. The CDR3 loop spans 13 amino acids. CDR3 protein: CASHGTGNEKLFF. The CDR3 DNA, read in part, is TGTGCCAGTCACGGGACAGGGAATGAAAAA.

The table lists this clone with a few counts. Read data end 3 residues before the CDR3 end; the end is taken from the germline J gene. The chain recombines TRBV30 with TRBJ1-5; a possible D gene is TRBD1 (5 bases). CDR3 length: 13 amino acids. Germline CDR1 is GTSNPN and CDR2 is SVGIG (reference sequence). With 5 bases removed from V and 1 base from J, the gap between germline ends came to 9 bases. CDR3 residues: CAWDGGSNQPQHF. The sequenced part of the CDR3 DNA is TGTGCCTGGGATGGGGGGAGCAATCAGCCC.

This clone showed up just a few times. The read ends 3 residues before the CDR3 terminus; that terminus is restored from the germline J gene. The rearrangement links TRBV11-2 to TRBJ2-7; possibly TRBD1 or TRBD2 for D (5 bases each). Trimming took off 5 bases at V and 0 bases at J, with 14 bases between the two ends. From germline, CDR1 is SGHAT and CDR2 FQNNGV. The CDR3 covers 15 residues. The CDR3 bases that were read are TGTGCCAGCAGCAAGAGGGGCGGTAGCTCCTACGAG. Its protein product is CASSKRGGSSYE. The complete CDR3 protein is CASSKRGGSSYEQYF.

This clone was observed a few times. The DNA ends 3 residues before the CDR3 does, and the rest of the CDR3 is filled in from the germline J gene. The V and J genes are TRBV19 and TRBJ2-7; the D gene is possibly TRBD1 (6 bases). In germline, CDR1 is LNHDA, CDR2 SQIVND (reference sequence). Trimming took off 1 base at V and 4 bases at J, with 8 bases between the two ends. The CDR3 runs to 13 residues. The CDR3: CASSIARGYEQYF. CDR3 bases read: TGTGCCAGTAGTATAGCCAGGGGTTACGAG.

With respect to this clone: The read ends 3 residues shy of where the CDR3 ends; the end is completed using the germline J gene. V gene TRBV18 combines with J gene TRBJ1-2; 10 bases align to TRBD1. The V and J ends lost 4 bases and 6 bases, in that order; junction bases with no gene match: 5. CDR3 length: 14 residues. Germline V gene data show CDR1 as KGHSH and CDR2 as LQKENI. The CDR3 is CASSLGTGVDGYTF. The sequenced CDR3 bases are TGTGCCAGCTCACTCGGGACAGGGGTCGATGGC.

With regard to this clone: The sequence runs out 3 residues before the end of the CDR3; the remainder is reconstructed from the germline J gene. The V and J genes are TRBV19 and TRBJ2-7; D perhaps matches TRBD2 (5 bases). V was trimmed by 2 bases and J by 0 bases, leaving 11 bases between them. CDR1 is LNHDA, CDR2 SQIVND, per germline (reference sequence). The CDR3 length is 15 residues. Incomplete CDR3 DNA: TGTGCCAGTAGTATACCAGGCGGGCCCTCCTACGAG. This encodes CASSIPGGPSYE. From start to end, the CDR3 is CASSIPGGPSYEQYF. Looking up the rest from reference TRBV19 and TRBJ2-7 gives the full variable domain: DGGITQSPKYLFRKEGQNVTLSCEQNLNHDAMYWYRQDPGQGLRLIYYSQIVNDFQKGDIAEGYSVSREKKESFPLTVTSAQKNPTAFYLCASSIPGGPSYEQYFGPGTRLTVT.

A few counts support this clone. Read coverage stops 3 residues before the CDR3 terminus; the germline J gene supplies the remainder. The chain employs TRBV6-4 and TRBJ2-3; TRBD1 matches at 10 bases. The germline CDR1 and CDR2 sequences are MRHNA and SNTAGT. The length of the CDR3 is 14 residues. V trimming: 2 bases; J trimming: 4 bases; junction bases outside the gene matches: 0. The CDR3 DNA, read in part, is TGTGCCAGCAGTGACGGGACAGGGGCAGATACG. It encodes CASSDGTGADT. The entire CDR3 is CASSDGTGADTQYF.

Of note for this clone: The read gets to within 3 residues of the CDR3 end, and the germline J gene fills in the rest. This sequence joins TRBV7-9 and TRBJ1-4; maybe TRBD1 (5 bases). Germline-derived CDR1 and CDR2 are SEHNR and FQNEAQ (reference sequence). V was pared by 8 bases and J by 0 bases, with 13 bases between. The length of the CDR3 is 15 residues. The CDR3 bases that were read are TGTGCCAGCGGGCAGGGCGAATCAACTAATGAAAAA. Amino acid sequence: CASGQGESTNEK. The complete CDR3 protein is CASGQGESTNEKLFF.

This clone was seen only a few times. The DNA ends 3 residues before the CDR3 does, and the rest of the CDR3 is filled in from the germline J gene. The chain combines TRBV30 with TRBJ1-4; D may be TRBD1 (5 bases). Germline CDR1 and CDR2: GTSNPN and SVGIG (reference sequence). The CDR3 is 16 residues long. V dropped 1 base and J dropped 6 bases, with 18 bases sitting between them. CDR3 DNA, as far as it was read: TGTGCCTGGAGTGGGGGGGTTAAAGGGTACGATGAAAAA. Translation gives CAWSGGVKGYDEK. The complete CDR3 protein is CAWSGGVKGYDEKLFF.

Of note for this clone: Sequencing ends 3 residues short of the CDR3 end; the germline J gene provides the rest. This rearrangement joins TRBV7-9 to TRBJ1-3; D remains unclear. The germline CDR1 and CDR2 sequences are SEHNR and FQNEAQ (reference sequence). This CDR3 region has 14 residues. Deletions cut 5 bases from V and 0 bases from J, with 8 bases between. The sequenced CDR3 bases are TGTGCCAGCAGCCGAGTTAGCTCTGGAAACACC. It is translated as CASSRVSSGNT. The full CDR3 sequence reads CASSRVSSGNTIYF.

As regards this clone: The CDR3 goes on 3 residues after the read ends, and that part is filled in from the germline J gene. The genes are TRBV7-9 and TRBJ1-4; 9 bases agree with TRBD1. The CDR3 runs to 14 residues. After removal of 3 bases from V and 7 bases from J, the junction contained 3 bases not matched to a gene. CDR1 and CDR2 from the germline V gene are SEHNR and FQNEAQ (reference sequence). CDR3 region: CASSLGQGVEKLFF. Incomplete CDR3 DNA: TGTGCCAGCAGCTTGGGACAGGGAGTTGAAAAA.

Only a few counts were recorded for this clone. The CDR3 protein is CSARRPGLRGEQFF. The covered CDR3 bases are TGCAGTGCTAGAAGGCCGGGGCTGCGGGGTGAG. V usage is TRBV20-1 and J usage is TRBJ2-1, with D maybe TRBD2 (6 bases). The read halts 3 residues ahead of the CDR3 end, with the missing end drawn from the germline J gene. Trimming stripped 2 bases from V and 9 bases from J, with 17 bases between. CDR1 is DFQATT and CDR2 is SNEGSKA in the germline V gene (reference sequence). CDR3 length equals 14 residues.

With respect to this clone: The read finishes 3 residues shy of the CDR3 end, and the germline J gene is used to complete it. The rearrangement links TRBV29-1 to TRBJ1-4, with TRBD1 matching over 12 bases. Per germline, CDR1 SQVTM and CDR2 ANQGSEA. V shed 0 bases and J 7 bases; nucleotides not matched to a gene: 6. The CDR3 is 16 residues long. The CDR3 here is CSVEDPGQGAFEKLFF. The CDR3 DNA, read in part, is TGCAGCGTTGAAGATCCGGGACAGGGGGCTTTTGAAAAA.

The sample holds a few counts of this clone. The read finishes 3 residues shy of the CDR3 end, and the germline J gene is used to complete it. The V gene is TRBV7-6, the J gene TRBJ2-5; 8 bases match TRBD1. V dropped 4 bases and J dropped 5; count of bases not matched to a gene: 9. The length of the CDR3 is 15 residues. CDR1 and CDR2 from the germline V gene are SGHVS and FNYEAQ. Incomplete CDR3 DNA: TGTGCCAGCAGCTCGGACAGGGCGAGGGGGGAGACC. Residues: CASSSDRARGET. The entire CDR3 is CASSSDRARGETQYF.

Of note for this clone: The sequence runs out 3 residues before the end of the CDR3; the remainder is reconstructed from the germline J gene. The chain combines TRBV30 with TRBJ2-5; TRBD2 aligns across 12 bases. Germline CDR1 GTSNPN, CDR2 SVGIG (reference sequence). CDR3 length: 13 amino acids. Losses at the gene ends were 6 bases for V and 7 bases for J; bases not matched to a gene: 6. The CDR3 bases that were read are TGTGCCTGCTCGACTAGCGGGAGAGGGACC. It is translated as CACSTSGRGT. The full CDR3 protein reads CACSTSGRGTQYF.

About this clone itself: The junction departs from germline at one end; a sequencing error may be responsible. The CDR3 is cut off 3 residues early in the read; its end comes from the germline J gene. The chain combines TRBV7-9 with TRBJ1-4; maybe TRBD1 (6 bases). CDR1 is SEHNR and CDR2 is FQNEAQ in the germline V gene (reference sequence). The CDR3 loop spans 13 amino acids. CDR3 bases read: TGTTCCAGCAGCGTGGACAGCCAGAGAAAA. It specifies CSSSVDSQRK. The whole CDR3 region reads CSSSVDSQRKLFF.